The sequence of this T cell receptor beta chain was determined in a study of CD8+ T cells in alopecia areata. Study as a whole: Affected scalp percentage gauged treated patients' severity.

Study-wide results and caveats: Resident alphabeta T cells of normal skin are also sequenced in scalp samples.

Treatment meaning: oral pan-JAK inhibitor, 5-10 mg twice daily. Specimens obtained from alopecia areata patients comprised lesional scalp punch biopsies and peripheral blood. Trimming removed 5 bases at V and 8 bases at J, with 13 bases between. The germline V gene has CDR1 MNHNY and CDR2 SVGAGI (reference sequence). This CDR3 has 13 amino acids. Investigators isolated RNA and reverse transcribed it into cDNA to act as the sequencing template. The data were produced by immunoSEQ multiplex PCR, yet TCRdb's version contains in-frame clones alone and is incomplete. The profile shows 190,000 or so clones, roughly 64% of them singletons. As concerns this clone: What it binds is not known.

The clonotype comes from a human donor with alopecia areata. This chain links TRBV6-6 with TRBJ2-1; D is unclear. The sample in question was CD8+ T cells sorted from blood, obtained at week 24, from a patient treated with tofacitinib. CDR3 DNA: TGTGCCAGCAGTAAAAATACTCGCGATGAGCAGTTCTTC. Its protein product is CASSKNTRDEQFF.